These 13 T cell receptor beta chains originate from one sample sequenced in a study of tissue T cells after allogeneic stem cell transplantation. Clones were read by immunoSEQ multiplex PCR, and TCRdb kept only the in-frame ones, dropping some. The table includes about 22,000 clones, approximately 77% detected once. Specimen: spleen. The receptors were gathered from a female BALB/c mouse in good health. For this mouse line, the MHC haplotype is H2-d.

As for this clone: Genes and germline come from the mouse. Read sequence stops 1 residue before the CDR3 end, and the germline J gene provides the missing end. This chain uses TRBV24 with TRBJ1-3; D unresolved. With 0 bases removed from V and 2 bases from J, the gap between germline ends came to 5 bases. The CDR3 is 14 residues long. The germline V gene has CDR1 KGHTA and CDR2 FRNEEI. The CDR3 spells CASSLYRTGNTLYF. The CDR3 bases that were read are TGTGCCAGCAGTCTGTATCGGACTGGAAATACGCTCTAT.

This clone came up once. The germline and genes are mouse ones. The missing CDR3 end, 1 residue past where the read stops, is filled in from the germline J gene. The chain combines TRBV13-2 with TRBJ2-1; 8 bases line up with TRBD2. This CDR3 comprises 16 residues. The germline V gene encodes CDR1 NNHNN and CDR2 SYGAGS (reference sequence). The V gene end was trimmed by 0 bases and the J gene end by 4 bases; junction bases not matched to a gene: 6. CDR3 residues: CASGDGGGRGYAEQFF. The covered CDR3 bases are TGTGCCAGCGGTGATGGGGGGGGGCGCGGATATGCTGAGCAGTTC.

A note on this clone: Here the gene names and germline are mouse. The DNA ends 1 residue before the CDR3 does, and the rest of the CDR3 is filled in from the germline J gene. The chain carries TRBV13-3 and TRBJ1-2; D unclear. The CDR3 sequence is 13 residues long. The V end lost 4 bases, the J end lost 0 bases, and 7 bases lay between the germline ends. Germline assignment: CDR1 NNHDY and CDR2 SYVADS. CDR3 bases read: TGTGCCAGCAGTCGGCAGACAAACTCCGACTACACC. It specifies CASSRQTNSDYT. The entire CDR3 protein is CASSRQTNSDYTF.

Worth noting for this clone: Each gene name is a mouse one. The missing CDR3 end, 1 residue past where the read stops, is filled in from the germline J gene. The chain recombines TRBV1 with TRBJ2-7; 8 bases fit TRBD1. Per the germline V gene, CDR1 is NSQYPW and CDR2 is LRSPGD (reference sequence). This CDR3 region has 15 residues. V lost 0 bases, J lost 4 bases, and 5 bases stayed unmatched. The CDR3 bases that were read are TGCACCTGCAGTGCAGATCCCAGGGGGCTATATGAACAGTAC. This codes for CTCSADPRGLYEQY. In full, the CDR3 reads CTCSADPRGLYEQYF.

For this clone: The genes are named according to mouse. The CDR3 extends 1 residue past the end of the read, so its final part is completed from the germline J gene. The chain links TRBV19 to TRBJ2-1; 10 nucleotides align to TRBD1. The V and J ends lost 10 bases and 7 bases, in that order; junction bases with no gene match: 8. CDR1 is FNHDT, CDR2 SITEND, per germline (reference sequence). CDR3 length equals 13 residues. The CDR3 loop reads CAARQGAKAEQFF. The CDR3 DNA, read in part, is TGTGCCGCCCGACAGGGGGCGAAGGCTGAGCAGTTC.

Notes on this clone: Gene names are mouse gene names. The read comes to an end 1 residue before the CDR3 does, leaving the germline J gene to fill in the end. The gene calls are TRBV1 and TRBJ2-1; D perhaps matches TRBD1 (6 bases). The CDR3 length is 15 residues. Looked up from germline, CDR1 is NSQYPW and CDR2 is LRSPGD (reference sequence). V was shortened by 0 bases and J by 3 bases, with 9 bases between the two germline ends. The CDR3 is CTCSADQGFYAEQFF. The sequenced CDR3 bases are TGCACCTGCAGTGCAGATCAGGGGTTCTATGCTGAGCAGTTC.

Concerning this clone itself: Gene names and germline match the mouse. The DNA ends 1 residue before the CDR3 does, and the rest of the CDR3 is filled in from the germline J gene. The rearrangement uses TRBV13-1 and TRBJ2-7, with D maybe TRBD1 (5 bases). In germline, CDR1 is NSHNY, CDR2 SYGAGN. This CDR3 spans 14 amino acids. V lost 3 bases and J 0 bases, leaving 10 bases between the germline ends. The CDR3 bases that were read are TGTGCCAGCAGTGGCTCAGGGAGCTCCTATGAACAGTAC. Translation: CASSGSGSSYEQY. The complete CDR3 protein is CASSGSGSSYEQYF.

This clone was counted only a few times. Here the gene names and germline are mouse. The CDR3 end falls 1 residue outside the read, so it is completed with the germline J gene. V usage is TRBV4 and J usage is TRBJ2-7; tentatively, D is TRBD1 (6 bases). Looked up from germline, CDR1 is LGHDT and CDR2 is YNNKQL (reference sequence). V shed 5 bases and J shed 4 bases, with 12 bases lying between them. CDR3 length: 13 amino acids. The covered CDR3 bases are TGTGCCAGCAGCCTGGACAGACCATATGAACAGTAC. This encodes CASSLDRPYEQY. The full CDR3 is CASSLDRPYEQYF.

On this clone: Mouse gene names and germline throughout. The CDR3 is cut off 1 residue early in the read; its end comes from the germline J gene. The chain employs TRBV5 and TRBJ2-7, with 8 bases matching TRBD2. V shed 2 bases and J 6 bases; nucleotides not matched to a gene: 9. CDR1 is LGHNA, CDR2 YNLKQL, per germline (reference sequence). The CDR3 runs 15 residues. This CDR3 reads CASSQNPGLEGEQYF. CDR3 DNA, as far as it was read: TGTGCCAGCAGCCAAAATCCGGGACTGGAAGGTGAACAGTAC.

Remarks on this clone: The genes are named according to mouse. The read finishes 1 residue shy of the CDR3 end, and the germline J gene is used to complete it. Other DNA sequences from this sample encode an identical CDR3 as well. V usage is TRBV20 and J usage is TRBJ2-4; D gene ambiguous. V was clipped by 0 bases and J by 1 base, with 5 bases between them. Per germline, CDR1 GFQATS and CDR2 STVNSAI. The CDR3 is 13 amino acids. The CDR3 loop reads CGARDGGQNTLYF. The CDR3 bases that were read are TGTGGTGCTAGGGATGGAGGTCAAAACACCTTGTAC.

Details on this clone: The gene names given are mouse names. The read is 1 residue too short to cover the CDR3 end, so that end is filled in from the germline J gene. The same CDR3 also results from other DNA sequences found in this sample. The chain is built from TRBV13-1 and TRBJ1-2; no firm D call. The CDR3 runs to 12 residues. Germline V gene lookup returns CDR1 NSHNY and CDR2 SYGAGN. V lost 2 bases and J lost 3, with 5 bases in between. CDR3 loop: CASSDGDSDYTF. The sequenced CDR3 bases are TGTGCCAGCAGTGACGGGGACTCCGACTACACC.

Comments on this clone: Gene names are mouse gene names. The CDR3 extends 1 residue past the end of the read, so its final part is completed from the germline J gene. The V and J genes are TRBV2 and TRBJ2-4; 8 bases map to TRBD1. The length of the CDR3 is 16 residues. Germline V gene data show CDR1 as LGHNA and CDR2 as YSYQKL. With V trimmed by 1 base and J by 2 bases, 5 bases remained unmatched. The covered CDR3 bases are TGTGCCAGCAGCCAAGTCAGGGGGCAGGATCAAAACACCTTGTAC. Residues: CASSQVRGQDQNTLY. The CDR3 in its entirety is CASSQVRGQDQNTLYF.

Turning to this clone: Gene and germline names: mouse. The read comes to an end 1 residue before the CDR3 does, leaving the germline J gene to fill in the end. This rearrangement joins TRBV31 to TRBJ2-1, with 7 bases that match TRBD2. The CDR3 contains 14 residues. Germline V gene data show CDR1 as GKSSPN and CDR2 as SITVG. The trim removed 0 bases at V and 3 bases at J, leaving 2 bases unmatched. The CDR3 here is CAWSLAGGYAEQFF. The sequenced CDR3 bases are TGTGCCTGGAGTCTAGCTGGGGGCTATGCTGAGCAGTTC. The variable domain in full, with the rest retrieved from reference TRBV31 and TRBJ2-1, is AQTIHQWPVAEIKAVGSPLSLGCTIKGKSSPNLYWYWQATGGTLQQLFYSITVGQVESVVQLNLSASRPKDDQFILSTEKLLLSHSGFYLCAWSLAGGYAEQFFGPGTRLTVL.